This TCR beta chain derives from a study of human T cells and chemical hapten exposure. Unique molecular identifiers were linked by the library to individual cDNA molecules. MiXCR, run by TCRdb on the RACE reads, gives a single entry per CDR3 protein. The sample includes under 200,000 distinct CDR3 sequences, about 15% of them seen just once. Specified time point: patch test 1, 2 weeks after DPC sensitization. As to treatment: therapeutic diphenylcyclopropenone sensitization with weekly scalp DPC. CDR1 and CDR2 from the germline V gene are SGHVS and FQNEAQ. Trimming stripped 1 base from V and 7 bases from J, with 8 bases between. The CDR3 is made up of 13 amino acids. The table lists this clonotype with a few counts.

This chain links TRBV7-8 with TRBJ1-5; D gene unclear. Sample: whole blood, taken in connection with sensitization to the hapten diphenylcyclopropenone (DPC). This TCR was recovered from a woman aged 25 to 39 with alopecia areata. Some clones in this sample may be carry-over from other donors' samples. In DNA form, the CDR3 reads TGTGCCAGCAGCTTAGACCCGGGGCAGCCCCAGCATTTT. Translating it yields CASSLDPGQPQHF.